This entry is about one T cell receptor (beta chain). This clonotype has just a few counts. Its antigen is still unknown. No much larger clone exists at a distance of one base, and base qualities are not known. Ophthalmopathy patients had moderately to severely active disease, with a Clinical Activity Score of 3 or more, a NOSPECS grade of 4 or more, and a disease duration of less than 3 months. The study excluded patients with uncontrolled infections, other autoimmune diseases, pregnancy or lactation. Diagnoses relied on clinical symptoms, serum thyroxine and TRAb, thyroid ultrasound and orbital computed tomography. PBMCs were separated from over 9 ml of fresh peripheral blood using Ficoll-Paque density gradient centrifugation. Trizol reagent was used to extract total RNA, and RNA quality was then checked on an Agilent 2100 Bioanalyzer. This specimen comes from a study of T cells in Graves' hyperthyroidism and ophthalmopathy (dated by TCRdb to between 2018 and 2021). Broadly, across the study: Peripheral blood samples were taken at initial diagnosis, before any treatment was given. The 95 to 100 discovery patients were randomly divided into training and test sets at a 7:3 ratio. The paper reports TCR Vbeta CDR3 sequencing of roughly 140 peripheral blood samples: fewer than 50 ophthalmopathy, fewer than 80 hyperthyroidism and roughly 17 progressor patients. Whether ophthalmopathy could be predicted prospectively was tested in an independent validation cohort made up of about 18 hyperthyroidism patients plus 17 patients who later progressed to ophthalmopathy. Following sampling, methimazole starting at 30 mg daily was given to hyperthyroidism patients, and high-dose intravenous methylprednisolone was given to ophthalmopathy patients. The study also compared thyroid tissue and blood T-cell repertoires from about 6 Graves' hyperthyroidism patients. To identify distinguishing TCR V-J signatures, a discovery cohort of 100 or so patients was used, comprising roughly 45 with Graves' ophthalmopathy and 55 to 65 with stable Graves' hyperthyroidism. Overall results and qualifications from the work: In validation, progression to ophthalmopathy was predicted by the model with about 70% sensitivity and around 76% specificity, a median of roughly six months before onset. A 13 V-J signature model separated ophthalmopathy from stable hyperthyroidism, with approximately 87% sensitivity and just under 84% specificity in cross-validation and 80%/75% in testing. Most expanded thyroid clonotypes (frequency above 0.001) were also detected in blood, suggesting blood repertoires may reflect thyroid immune responses. No statistical method was used to fix the sample size in advance, and group allocation was not hidden from the investigators.

TCR beta CDR3 regions were amplified from RNA transcripts. A first-round RT-PCR of the TCR CDR3 used the HTBI primer set with the Qiagen OneStep RT-PCR kit. Libraries were constructed in a second round of multiplex PCR, after which size selection and purification were carried out. Sequencing of the libraries was done on an Illumina HiSeq2000 using paired-end 100 bp reads. Per the original workflow: SOAPnuke was used to process the raw data, with reads discarded if the reads contained adapters or uncalled bases, had a mean Phred below 15, or lacked an exact constant-primer or identifier match. COPE v1.2.5 was used to merge the high-quality paired reads, and each unique nucleotide sequence was defined as a clonotype. MiTCR v1.1 was used to align the clonotypes against IMGT TRBV, TRBD and TRBJ reference segments. Only V-J combinations with frequency above 0.0001, covering about 99% of repertoires, were analysed. The TCS score was defined as the ratio of F50 (clonal expansion) to E x V (chaos), calculated using BLOSUM62-based TCRdist between CDR3 peptides within each V-J. Welch's t-statistics and random forest reduced fewer than 550 V-J features to about 13, which were used in a naive Bayes classifier (R e1071). TCRdb reworked the public reads: Q25 trimming with fastp, MiXCR clone assembly, productive beta chains retained. CDR3 protein duplicates are merged, each entry listing the most common genes and DNA. For this entry, the V and J calls and clone size follow TCRdb and not the study's own pipeline. The sample profile shows around 540,000 distinct CDR3 sequences; 15% to 20% of them were found once. 25% to 30% of the sample is in the top ten clones.

Trimming removed 5 bases from V and 3 bases from J, leaving 14 bases between the germline ends. From cysteine to phenylalanine, the CDR3 is 14 amino acids long. Solely the CDR3 DNA is kept, with 42 bases framed from the first base. As encoded in the germline V gene (reference sequence), CDR1 is DFQATT while CDR2 is SNEGSKA. This clonotype was obtained from a woman in her 30s with Graves' ophthalmopathy. Sequencing input: blood. Recombination connected TRBV20-1 to TRBJ1-5, with TRBD1 tentatively as D gene (5 bases match). The DNA sequence is TGCAGTGCTGGGGGGTCCTCAACCAATCAGCCCCAGCATTTT. This is translated as CSAGGSSTNQPQHF.